This T cell receptor (beta chain) is from a study of T cells in localized non-small cell lung cancer. General study results and limits: T cell clonality was highest in uninvolved adjacent lung, above tumor.

Clones were read by immunoSEQ multiplex PCR, and TCRdb kept only the in-frame ones, dropping some. Of approximately 33,000 clones detected, approximately 88% appear once; the ten largest clones hold under 8%. As regards this clone: Antigen unknown.

The CDR3 has 9 amino acids. The rearrangement joins TRBV21-1 to TRBJ1-1. TRBV21-1 is deemed a pseudogene. The sequenced sample was peripheral blood, obtained before any cancer treatment. The TCR sequence derives from a woman aged 40-69 years with stage I lung adenocarcinoma. This chain's CDR3 is CARVPEAFF. In nucleotides, the CDR3 is TGTGCCAGAGTCCCTGAAGCTTTCTTT.